Below, 19 T cell receptor beta chains from the same sample are listed, as sequenced in a study of T cell responses to AZD1222 COVID-19 vaccine. TCRdb keeps only in-frame clones here, not all; method: immunoSEQ multiplex PCR. Counted here are some 180,000 clones, over 80% occurring once; the ten biggest clones make up 0.95% to 1.3%. Sequencing was performed on peripheral blood, taken 28 days after the second dose of the MenACWY control vaccine. Receptors originate from an adult who received the MenACWY meningococcal vaccine as a control.

The chain uses TRBV7-9 and TRBJ2-2; 11 bases are a match to TRBD1. This CDR3 contains 15 residues. In germline, CDR1 is SEHNR, CDR2 FQNEAQ (reference sequence). V dropped 10 bases and J dropped 5; count of bases not matched to a gene: 9. CDR3 region: CATGPGTGGTGELFF. CDR3 in DNA: TGTGCCACCGGACCCGGGACAGGGGGAACCGGGGAGCTGTTTTTT.

Concerning this clone: This sample also contains other DNA sequences that code for the same CDR3. This rearrangement joins TRBV12-3 or TRBV12-4 to TRBJ1-1; D gene unclear. The CDR3 runs 13 residues. V lost 5 bases and J 1 base, leaving 8 bases between the germline ends. The CDR3 here is CASSLAGNTEAFF. The CDR3 DNA reads as TGTGCCAGCAGTCTTGCGGGGAACACTGAAGCTTTCTTT.

CDR3 protein: CASSLGQEDTQYF. For the CDR3, the DNA is TGCGCCAGCAGCTTGGGGCAGGAGGATACGCAGTATTTT. The chain is built from TRBV5-1 and TRBJ2-3, with D hard to call. V lost 0 bases, J lost 6 bases, and 8 bases lay in between. The CDR3 totals 13 residues. Looked up from germline, CDR1 is SGHRS and CDR2 is YFSETQ.

The V and J genes are TRBV4-1 and TRBJ1-1, with D possibly matching TRBD1 (6 bases). Germline CDR1 is MGHRA and CDR2 is YSYEKL. The CDR3 length is 17 residues. With 0 bases removed from V and 4 bases from J, the gap between germline ends came to 18 bases. The CDR3 sequence is CASSQDPRRGGITEAFF. The CDR3 bases are TGCGCCAGCAGCCAAGATCCCAGGAGAGGGGGGATCACTGAAGCTTTCTTT.

The CDR3 loop is CASSYGLTGGENIQYF. For the CDR3, the DNA is TGTGCCAGCAGTTACGGGTTAACAGGGGGCGAAAACATTCAGTACTTC. The chain recombines TRBV6-5 with TRBJ2-4; 9 nucleotides align to TRBD1. The CDR3 loop spans 16 amino acids. J lost 5 bases, V lost 2 bases, and 7 bases had no gene match. Looked up from germline, CDR1 is MNHEY and CDR2 is SVGAGI.

The rearrangement uses TRBV6-5 and TRBJ2-7, with TRBD2 matching 9 bases. This CDR3 is built from 13 residues. Germline loops: CDR1 MNHEY, CDR2 SVGAGI. V lost 2 bases and J lost 5; bases outside the gene matches: 1. The CDR3 here is CASSYERGDEQYF. CDR3 DNA sequence: TGTGCCAGCAGTTACGAGCGGGGGGACGAGCAGTACTTC.

This clone came up a few times. V is TRBV18 and J is TRBJ2-7; TRBD2 is a possible D gene (5 bases). The ends were cut back, 3 bases at V and 2 bases at J, with 14 bases in the middle. The germline V gene has CDR1 KGHSH and CDR2 LQKENI. This CDR3 has 15 amino acids. CDR3 DNA sequence: TGTGCCAGCTCACCCCTCGGTCCGGGAACCTACGAGCAGTACTTC. Translated: CASSPLGPGTYEQYF.

This clone has more than one count but fewer than ten. Other nucleotide sequences in the sample specify the same CDR3. This chain joins TRBV10-1 and TRBJ2-7; perhaps D is TRBD1 or TRBD2 (5 bases each). The V gene's germline CDR1 is WNHNN and CDR2 SYGVQD (reference sequence). V lost 3 bases and J lost 3, with 6 bases in between. The CDR3 runs to 12 residues. The CDR3 DNA sequence: TGCGCCAGCAGTGATGGGGGCTACGAGCAGTACTTC. Protein: CASSDGGYEQYF.

The chain links TRBV6-2 or TRBV6-3 to TRBJ1-1, with D maybe TRBD1 (5 bases). This CDR3 is 15 amino acids long. Germline values: CDR1 MNHEY, CDR2 SVGEGT. V was trimmed by 2 bases and J by 8 bases, leaving 18 bases between them. The CDR3 is CASSYQSPGGTEAFF. Written as DNA, the CDR3 is TGTGCCAGCAGTTACCAATCTCCAGGAGGGACCGAAGCTTTCTTT.

The J gene is TRBJ2-1, the V gene TRBV7-2; maybe TRBD1 (5 bases). Germline CDR1 SGHTA, CDR2 FQGNSA. Trimming removed 1 base at V and 5 bases at J, with 9 bases between. CDR3 size: 14 residues. The CDR3 is CASSLGRGHNEQFF. Here the CDR3 DNA reads TGTGCCAGCAGCTTAGGTAGGGGCCACAATGAGCAGTTCTTC.

This chain uses TRBV19 with TRBJ2-6; D is possibly TRBD2 (6 bases). This CDR3 comprises 16 residues. Trimming left V 0 bases short and J 3 bases short, with 9 bases between. CDR1 is LNHDA and CDR2 is SQIVND in the germline V gene (reference sequence). The CDR3 bases are TGTGCCAGTAGTATAGACGGAGGGGATGGGGCCAACGTCCTGACTTTC. Translation: CASSIDGGDGANVLTF.

This sequence joins TRBV7-2 and TRBJ1-1; D uncertain. Looked up from germline, CDR1 is SGHTA and CDR2 is FQGNSA. The CDR3 runs to 14 residues. Trimming cost V 2 bases and J 1 base, with 8 bases left between them. As DNA, the CDR3 is TGTGCCAGCAGCTTATGGAGTTCGAACACTGAAGCTTTCTTT. Translated: CASSLWSSNTEAFF.

The V and J genes are TRBV11-2 and TRBJ2-7, with D perhaps TRBD2 (5 bases). Germline CDR1 SGHAT, CDR2 FQNNGV. The V end was cut by 3 bases, the J end by 0 bases, with 12 bases between. The CDR3 is 15 residues long. The CDR3 loop is CASSFERGSSYEQYF. CDR3 sequence (DNA): TGTGCCAGCAGCTTCGAGAGAGGGAGCTCCTACGAGCAGTACTTC.

The chain employs TRBV19 and TRBJ2-5; 7 bases agree with TRBD1. V was clipped by 5 bases and J by 4 bases; unmatched bases: 16. CDR3 length: 17 residues. Per germline, CDR1 LNHDA and CDR2 SQIVND (reference sequence). Here the CDR3 DNA reads TGTGCCAGTAGTCCACAAAGGACAGGCCAGGGGAGAGAGACCCAGTACTTC. This translates into CASSPQRTGQGRETQYF.

The chain is built from TRBV9 and TRBJ2-2, with 7 bases that match TRBD1. Germline V gene sequence: CDR1 SGDLS, CDR2 YYNGEE. Trimming cost V 0 bases and J 6 bases; bases outside gene matches: 5. The CDR3 is 15 amino acids. The DNA for the CDR3 is TGTGCCAGCAGCGTAGGACAGGGTTGGCCCGGGGAGCTGTTTTTT. Encoded protein: CASSVGQGWPGELFF.

The sample holds one count of this clone. V gene TRBV6-5 combines with J gene TRBJ1-5, with a possible D match to TRBD1 (6 bases). V was trimmed by 7 bases and J by 2 bases, leaving 15 bases between them. This CDR3 comprises 15 residues. The germline V gene has CDR1 MNHEY and CDR2 SVGAGI. This CDR3 reads CASTPQGRGNQPQHF. Written as DNA, the CDR3 is TGTGCCAGCACTCCACAGGGTCGAGGCAATCAGCCCCAGCATTTT.

V and J are TRBV7-2 and TRBJ2-7; 7 positions agree with TRBD1. In germline, CDR1 is SGHTA, CDR2 FQGNSA. The ends lost 1 base at V and 3 bases at J; junction bases unmatched: 12. CDR3 length: 17 amino acids. The CDR3 region is CASSLVSGTATHYEQYF. The CDR3 DNA is TGTGCCAGCAGCTTAGTATCAGGGACAGCGACTCACTACGAGCAGTACTTC.

V and J are TRBV19 and TRBJ2-3; 8 nucleotides agree with TRBD1. Germline V gene lookup returns CDR1 LNHDA and CDR2 SQIVND (reference sequence). CDR3 length: 14 residues. Trimming took 3 bases from V and 1 from J; bases not matched to a gene: 0. In DNA form, the CDR3 reads TGTGCCAGTAGTATGACAGGGGGCACAGATACGCAGTATTTT. This sequence encodes CASSMTGGTDTQYF.

The chain has TRBV3-1 (or the pseudogene TRBV3-2) and TRBJ2-3; 11 nucleotides match TRBD2. The CDR3 contains 18 residues. After removal of 1 base from V and 2 bases from J, the junction contained 8 bases not matched to a gene. CDR1 and CDR2 (germline): LGHDT, YNNKEL (reference sequence). This chain's CDR3 is CASSQGKSSGGHTDTQYF. The CDR3 nucleotides are TGTGCCAGCAGCCAAGGGAAGTCTAGCGGGGGGCACACAGATACGCAGTATTTT.